This TCR beta chain originates from a study of T cells expressing NK-cell markers. On the study more broadly: According to the study, TCR beta repertoires originated from sorted CD3+CD56+NKG2C+, CD3+CD56+NKG2C- and CD3+CD56-NKG2C+ T cells. Of eight sequenced donors, seven were HCMV-seropositive and one HCMV-seronegative.

The germline V gene encodes CDR1 LNHDA and CDR2 SQIVND (reference sequence). The CDR3 contains 14 residues. Study-wide findings and caveats: There were a handful of donors in whom these clonotypes also led the CD3+CD56-NKG2C+ fraction. Evidence did not settle whether expanded NKG2C+ T cell clones targeted HCMV.

TCRdb reprocessed the 5' RACE reads, keeping one entry per CDR3 protein, no DNA. This table lists about 400,000 distinct CDR3 sequences. Details on this clonotype: The target antigen is unknown.

This TCR was recovered from a woman between 50 and 59 years old in good health. Sequencing used blood T cells: a sorted CD56 or NKG2C T cell subset, CD4+ or CD8+ T cells, or bulk PBMC T cells (not recorded which). The rearrangement joins TRBV19 to TRBJ1-4; TCRdb names TRBD1, which stays unverified in the absence of DNA. CDR3 protein: CASSMVAGSEKLFF.